The source of this T cell receptor (beta chain) is a study of shared clonotypes between healthy human individuals. Using immunoSEQ multiplex PCR, the repertoire was profiled, and TCRdb retains in-frame clones only, with some absent. The table lists some 630,000 clones, about 96% of them singletons, with about 0.11% in the top ten. Overall study findings and caveats: Larger estimated richness was generally seen in naive subsets than in memory subsets.

Germline V gene data show CDR1 as SNHLY and CDR2 as FYNNEI. V lost 4 bases, J lost 5 bases, and 6 bases lay in between. The CDR3 runs 12 residues. Concerning this clone: Its antigen is unknown. Other DNA sequences in this sample translate to the same CDR3.

Naive CD8 populations comprised CD45RO-negative cells positively selected for CCR7, excluding terminally differentiated effector memory CD45RA+ cells. Within Nashville, Tennessee resided all donors, each a Caucasian adult. The J gene is TRBJ2-1, the V gene TRBV2, with D perhaps TRBD1 (5 bases). Material for sequencing was naive CD8+ T cells sorted from blood. The sequence was collected from a woman younger than 45 in good health. In nucleotides, the CDR3 is TGTGCCAGCAGTGGGGGCGACAATGAGCAGTTCTTC. Protein sequence: CASSGGDNEQFF.